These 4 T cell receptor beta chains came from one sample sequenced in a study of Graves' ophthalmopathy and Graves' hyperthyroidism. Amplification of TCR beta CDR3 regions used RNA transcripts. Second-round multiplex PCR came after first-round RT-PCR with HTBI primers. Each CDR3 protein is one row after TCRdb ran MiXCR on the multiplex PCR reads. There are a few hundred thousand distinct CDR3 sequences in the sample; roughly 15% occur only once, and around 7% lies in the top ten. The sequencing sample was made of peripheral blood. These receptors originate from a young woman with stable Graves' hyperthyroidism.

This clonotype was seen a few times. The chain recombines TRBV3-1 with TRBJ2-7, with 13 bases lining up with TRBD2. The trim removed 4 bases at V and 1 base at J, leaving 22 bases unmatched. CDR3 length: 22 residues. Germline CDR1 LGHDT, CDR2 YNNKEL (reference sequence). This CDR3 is CASSRVLGGGGRTSGGSYEQYF. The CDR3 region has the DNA TGTGCCAGCAGCCGCGTCCTGGGGGGAGGAGGAAGGACTAGCGGGGGATCCTACGAGCAGTACTTC.

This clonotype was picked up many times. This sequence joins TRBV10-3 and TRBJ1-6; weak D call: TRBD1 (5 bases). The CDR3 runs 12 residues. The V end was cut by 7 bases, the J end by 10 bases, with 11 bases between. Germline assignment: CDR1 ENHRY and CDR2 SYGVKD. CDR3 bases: TGTGCCATCAAGGGGTTTTGGTCACCCCTCCACTTT. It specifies CAIKGFWSPLHF.

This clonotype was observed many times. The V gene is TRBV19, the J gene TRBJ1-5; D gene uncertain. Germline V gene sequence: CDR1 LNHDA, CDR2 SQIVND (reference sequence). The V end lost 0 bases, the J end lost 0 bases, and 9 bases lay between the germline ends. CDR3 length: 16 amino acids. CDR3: CASSIDEEYSNQPQHF. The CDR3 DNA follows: TGTGCCAGTAGTATAGATGAGGAATATAGCAATCAGCCCCAGCATTTT. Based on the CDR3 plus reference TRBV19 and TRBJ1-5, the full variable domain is DGGITQSPKYLFRKEGQNVTLSCEQNLNHDAMYWYRQDPGQGLRLIYYSQIVNDFQKGDIAEGYSVSREKKESFPLTVTSAQKNPTAFYLCASSIDEEYSNQPQHFGDGTRLSIL.

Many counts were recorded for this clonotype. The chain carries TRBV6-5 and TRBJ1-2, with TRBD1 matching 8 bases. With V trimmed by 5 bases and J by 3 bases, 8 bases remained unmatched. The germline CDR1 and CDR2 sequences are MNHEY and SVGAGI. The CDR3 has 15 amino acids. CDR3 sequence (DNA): TGTGCCAGCAGTCAATCGACAGGGGCGGACTATGGCTACACCTTC. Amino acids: CASSQSTGADYGYTF.